What follows are 6 T cell receptor beta chains derived from one specimen sequenced in a study of CXCR3-negative and CXCR3-positive naive CD8 T cells. Study observations and caveats: In CXCR3-positive naive cells, the TRB CDR3s were more hydrophobic than in CXCR3-negative naive cells.

The authors prepared UMI-labeled TRB cDNA libraries by 5' RACE. One entry per CDR3 protein, without DNA, is what TCRdb gives after re-calling the 5' RACE reads. This sample carries more than 100,000 distinct CDR3 sequences, with roughly 0.41% going to the ten biggest clones. These receptors are not linked to any known antigen. The sequenced material came from naive CXCR3+ CD8+ T cells from blood. Subset reported: CD45RO-CCR7+CD27+CD95- naive CD8+ T cells expressing CXCR3 (TNR3+). These receptors came from a human donor in good health. Some clones in this sample may be carry-over from other donors' samples.

J is TRBJ1-1 and V is TRBV19. The CDR3 sequence is 16 residues long. In germline, CDR1 is LNHDA, CDR2 SQIVND (reference sequence). This CDR3 is CASSGTSDSLNTEAFF.

The chain recombines TRBV29-1 with TRBJ2-7. This CDR3 has 13 residues. Germline V lookup: CDR1 SQVTM, CDR2 ANQGSEA. The CDR3 sequence: CSVVGYMGYEQYF.

V usage is TRBV15 and J usage is TRBJ2-1; the D call of TRBD1 rests on TCRdb alone, since no DNA is present to check it. The CDR3 extends over 15 amino acids. The germline V gene encodes CDR1 LNHNV and CDR2 YYDKDF (reference sequence). The CDR3: CATSGGGQGYNEQFF.

V is TRBV20-1 and J is TRBJ2-2. CDR1 is DFQATT and CDR2 is SNEGSKA in the germline V gene (reference sequence). The CDR3 has 13 residues. The CDR3 sequence: CSARAANTGELFF.

The chain uses TRBV28 and TRBJ2-5; without DNA, the TCRdb call of TRBD2 cannot be checked. Germline V CDR1 and CDR2: MDHEN, SYDVKM. The CDR3 extends over 14 amino acids. CDR3: CASSLESSSETQYF.

The chain recombines TRBV7-9 with TRBJ2-1; TCRdb designates TRBD1, a call that cannot be tested without DNA. The germline V gene encodes CDR1 SEHNR and CDR2 FQNEAQ (reference sequence). The CDR3 totals 12 residues. The CDR3 here is CASSPQGFEQFF.